This record concerns one T cell receptor beta chain sequence. Antigen specificity is unknown. One entry per CDR3 protein, called by TCRdb with MiXCR from the reads. The data show roughly 990,000 distinct CDR3 sequences, roughly 31% seen once. The data were obtained in a study of T cell repertoires in cytomegalovirus infection. The overall study: Both CMV infection and a matching HLA type were indicated by public TCR beta signatures. General study points: Using cumulative public TCR beta family frequency, the authors identified those who carried CMV together with the relevant HLA.

Here the sequenced sample was cultured CD8+ T cells from PBMCs, taken from culture after CMV antigen stimulation. This TCR was recovered from a human donor in good health (CMV status not recorded). Some clones in this sample may be carry-over from other donors' samples.

CDR3 protein: CASSRVRYRGRDPDTQYF. Written as DNA, the CDR3 is TGTGCCAGCAGCCGTGTGCGTTACAGGGGGCGCGATCCAGATACGCAGTATTTT. The chain uses TRBV5-4 and TRBJ2-3; 9 bases align to TRBD1. The J segment lost 4 bases and the V segment lost 4 bases, leaving 16 bases of the junction unmatched. CDR1 and CDR2 from the germline V gene are SGHNT and YYREEE (reference sequence). This CDR3 is built from 18 residues.